These 9 T cell receptor beta chains originate from one sample sequenced in a study of T-cell reconstitution after alpha-beta-depleted transplantation in children. The TCRbeta library incorporated unique molecular identifiers. One entry per CDR3 protein results from TCRdb running MiXCR on the PCR reads. The sample shows approximately 170,000 distinct CDR3 sequences, more than 9.5% of them seen only once. The sample was PBMCs, taken before TCRalphabeta/CD19-depleted stem cell transplant. The receptors were gathered from a boy aged 2 to 10 with acute myeloid leukemia, due to receive a stem cell transplant.

This clonotype was seen at least ten times. The J gene is TRBJ1-1, the V gene TRBV20-1; weak D call: TRBD1 (5 bases). V lost 0 bases and J 9 bases, leaving 26 bases between the germline ends. Germline V gene data show CDR1 as DFQATT and CDR2 as SNEGSKA (reference sequence). This CDR3 is 17 amino acids long. The CDR3: CSARDSGKFTILTKAFF. The CDR3 bases are TGCAGTGCTAGAGATTCAGGGAAGTTCACTATCTTGACAAAAGCTTTCTTT.

In regard to this clonotype: A much bigger clone sits one base away, suggesting this may be a read error. This chain links TRBV6-7 with TRBJ2-1; D gene unclear. TRBV6-7 belongs to the ORF category, with a function that is uncertain. The CDR3 contains 12 residues. The chain's CDR3 is CTSSSYYNEQFF. In DNA, the CDR3 is TGTACCAGCAGTTCCTACTACAATGAGCAGTTCTTC.

This clonotype was counted ten times or more. The rearrangement uses TRBV9 and TRBJ1-1, with TRBD1 identical over 10 bases. Trimming at V came to 0 bases and at J to 5 bases, leaving 7 bases not matched to a gene. This CDR3 has 16 residues. The germline CDR1 and CDR2 sequences are SGDLS and YYNGEE. CDR3 sequence reads: CASSVETGGWGTEAFF. The DNA for the CDR3 is TGTGCCAGCAGCGTAGAGACAGGGGGCTGGGGTACTGAAGCTTTCTTT.

The chain recombines TRBV6-1 with TRBJ1-5, with D possibly being TRBD1 (5 bases). There are 15 residues in the CDR3. Germline V gene data show CDR1 as MNHNS and CDR2 as SASEGT. Trimming took off 3 bases at V and 2 bases at J, with 11 bases between the two ends. CDR3: CASSEFGGGNQPQHF. Written as DNA, the CDR3 is TGTGCCAGCAGTGAGTTCGGGGGGGGCAATCAGCCCCAGCATTTT.

This clonotype was seen ten or more times. It is unclear where the CDR3 begins or ends on the DNA, so no DNA is shown, and the CDR3 is as TCRdb lists it. This sequence joins TRBV21-1 and TRBJ1-3. TRBV21-1 is deemed a pseudogene. Inclusive of both ends, the CDR3 amounts to 14 amino acids. The CDR3 sequence: CASVGPGSGNTIYF.

This clonotype was seen repeatedly, ten times or more. The V gene is TRBV4-1, the J gene TRBJ2-5; D is possibly TRBD1 or TRBD2 (7 bases each). The CDR3 consists of 15 residues. The germline V gene encodes CDR1 MGHRA and CDR2 YSYEKL. With 4 bases removed from V and 5 bases from J, the gap between germline ends came to 17 bases. The CDR3, as DNA: TGCGCCAGCAGCCCTCAGGGGGGGATCAGGGAGACCCAGTACTTC. It yields the protein CASSPQGGIRETQYF.

This clonotype was counted ten times or more. At one end, the junction sequence differs from germline, possibly due to a read error. This chain uses TRBV20-1 with TRBJ2-3; no definite D call. Germline V gene sequence: CDR1 DFQATT, CDR2 SNEGSKA (reference sequence). The CDR3 is made up of 13 amino acids. Here the CDR3 reads CSPSPPSTDTQYF. CDR3 nucleotides: TGCAGTCCTAGTCCGCCTAGCACAGATACGCAGTATTTT.

This clonotype occurred many times. The chain employs TRBV20-1 and TRBJ1-4; D is possibly TRBD1 (5 bases). This CDR3 has 15 amino acids. Germline V lookup: CDR1 DFQATT, CDR2 SNEGSKA (reference sequence). Trimming shortened V by 2 bases and J by 8 bases, and 18 bases separated the two germline ends. The CDR3 DNA sequence: TGCAGTGCTAGACTCACGGGGCTTAAAGCGGAAAAACTGTTTTTT. Its protein product is CSARLTGLKAEKLFF.

The table lists this clonotype with many counts. V and J are TRBV7-2 and TRBJ1-1; D is undetermined. V gave up 6 bases and J gave up 1 base, with 18 bases separating them. Germline V gene lookup returns CDR1 SGHTA and CDR2 FQGNSA. The CDR3 runs to 16 residues. CDR3 sequence reads: CASRKTRWVRNTEAFF. CDR3 coding DNA: TGTGCCAGCAGGAAAACTAGGTGGGTGAGGAACACTGAAGCTTTCTTT. The full variable domain, completed using reference TRBV7-2 and TRBJ1-1, is GAGVSQSPSNKVTEKGKDVELRCDPISGHTALYWYRQSLGQGLEFLIYFQGNSAPDKSGLPSDRFSAERTGGSVSTLTIQRTQQEDSAVYLCASRKTRWVRNTEAFFGQGTRLTVV.